Included here is one TCR beta chain sequence, with context. TCRdb keeps only in-frame clones here, not all; method: immunoSEQ multiplex PCR. The sample includes around 220,000 clones, about 94% of them seen just once. This record comes from a study of T cell responses to AZD1222 COVID-19 vaccine. Between the trimmed V and J ends, which lost 5 bases and 3 bases, there was a span of 10 bases. The CDR3 runs to 13 residues. The germline V gene has CDR1 SGHTA and CDR2 FQGTGA. Sequencing used peripheral blood, obtained 28 days after the second dose of the MenACWY control vaccine. The receptor was derived from an adult who received the MenACWY meningococcal vaccine as a control. The J gene is TRBJ1-1, the V gene TRBV7-3; no clear D gene. CDR3 nucleotides: TGTGCCAGCAGCCTGGACGGTGACACTGAAGCTTTCTTT. Protein product: CASSLDGDTEAFF.